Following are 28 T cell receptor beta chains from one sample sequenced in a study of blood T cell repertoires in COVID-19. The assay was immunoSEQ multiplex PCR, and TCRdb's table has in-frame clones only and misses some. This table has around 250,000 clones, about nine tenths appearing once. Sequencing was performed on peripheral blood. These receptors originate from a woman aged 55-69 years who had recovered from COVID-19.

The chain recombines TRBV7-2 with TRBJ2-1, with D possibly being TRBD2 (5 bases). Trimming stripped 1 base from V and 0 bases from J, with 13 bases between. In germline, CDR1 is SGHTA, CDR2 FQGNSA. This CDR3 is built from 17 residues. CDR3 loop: CASSLEASYSSYNEQFF. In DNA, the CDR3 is TGTGCCAGCAGCTTAGAGGCTAGCTACAGCTCCTACAATGAGCAGTTCTTC.

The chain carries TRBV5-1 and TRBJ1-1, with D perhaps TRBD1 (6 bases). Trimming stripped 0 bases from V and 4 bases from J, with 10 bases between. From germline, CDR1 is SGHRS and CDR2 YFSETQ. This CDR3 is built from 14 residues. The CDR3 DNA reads TGCGCCAGCAGCTTGGGTCAGGGGCGCACTGAAGCTTTCTTT. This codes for CASSLGQGRTEAFF.

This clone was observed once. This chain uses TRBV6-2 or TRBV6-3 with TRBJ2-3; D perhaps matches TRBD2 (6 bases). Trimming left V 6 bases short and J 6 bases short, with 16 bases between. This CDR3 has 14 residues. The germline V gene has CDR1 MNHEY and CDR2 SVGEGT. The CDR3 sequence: CASSRGAGRDTQYF. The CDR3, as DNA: TGTGCCAGCAGCCGAGGCGCGGGGAGGGATACGCAGTATTTT.

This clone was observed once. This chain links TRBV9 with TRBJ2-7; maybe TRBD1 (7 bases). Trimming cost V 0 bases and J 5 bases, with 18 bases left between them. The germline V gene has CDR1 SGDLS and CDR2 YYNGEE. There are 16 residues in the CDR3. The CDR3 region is CASSVGPRQGGDEQYF. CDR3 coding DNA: TGTGCCAGCAGCGTAGGCCCGCGGCAGGGGGGCGACGAGCAGTACTTC.

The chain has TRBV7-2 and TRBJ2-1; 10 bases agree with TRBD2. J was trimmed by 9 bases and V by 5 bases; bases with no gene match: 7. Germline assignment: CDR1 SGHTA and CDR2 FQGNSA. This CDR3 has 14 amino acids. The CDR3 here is CASSSHTSGAEQFF. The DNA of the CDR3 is TGTGCCAGCAGCAGTCATACTAGCGGGGCTGAGCAGTTCTTC.

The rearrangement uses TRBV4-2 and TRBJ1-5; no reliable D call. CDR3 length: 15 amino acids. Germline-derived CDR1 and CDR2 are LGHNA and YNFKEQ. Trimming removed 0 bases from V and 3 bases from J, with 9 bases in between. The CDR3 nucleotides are TGTGCCAGCAGCCAAGAACGAGCGGCCAATCAGCCCCAGCATTTT. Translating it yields CASSQERAANQPQHF.

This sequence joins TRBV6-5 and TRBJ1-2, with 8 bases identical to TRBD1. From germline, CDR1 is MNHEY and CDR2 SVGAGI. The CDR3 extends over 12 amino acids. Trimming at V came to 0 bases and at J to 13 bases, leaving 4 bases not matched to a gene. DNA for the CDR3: TGTGCCAGCAGTTACTCGACAGGGGCGTCCACCTTC. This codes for CASSYSTGASTF.

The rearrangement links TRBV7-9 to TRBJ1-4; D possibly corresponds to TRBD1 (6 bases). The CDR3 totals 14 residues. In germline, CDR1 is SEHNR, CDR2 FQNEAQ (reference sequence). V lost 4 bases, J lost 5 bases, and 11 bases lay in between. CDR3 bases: TGTGCCAGCAGCTCAGACAGGTTAAATGAAAAACTGTTTTTT. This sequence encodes CASSSDRLNEKLFF. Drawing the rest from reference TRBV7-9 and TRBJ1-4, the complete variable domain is DTGVSQNPRHKITKRGQNVTFRCDPISEHNRLYWYRQTLGQGPEFLTYFQNEAQLEKSRLLSDRFSAERPKGSFSTLEIQRTEQGDSAMYLCASSSDRLNEKLFFGSGTQLSVL.

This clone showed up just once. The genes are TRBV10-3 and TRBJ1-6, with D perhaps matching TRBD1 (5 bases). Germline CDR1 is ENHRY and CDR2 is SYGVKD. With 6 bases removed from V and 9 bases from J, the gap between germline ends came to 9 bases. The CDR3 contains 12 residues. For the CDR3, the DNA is TGTGCCATCAGGGGGGAGGGTTCACCCCTCCACTTT. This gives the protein CAIRGEGSPLHF.

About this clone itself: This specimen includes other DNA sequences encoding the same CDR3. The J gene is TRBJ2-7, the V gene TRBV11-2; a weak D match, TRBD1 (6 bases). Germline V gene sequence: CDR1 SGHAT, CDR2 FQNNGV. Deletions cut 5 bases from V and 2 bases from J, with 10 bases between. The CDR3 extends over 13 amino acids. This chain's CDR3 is CASSRDTAYEQYF. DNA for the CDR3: TGTGCCAGCAGCCGGGACACCGCCTACGAGCAGTACTTC.

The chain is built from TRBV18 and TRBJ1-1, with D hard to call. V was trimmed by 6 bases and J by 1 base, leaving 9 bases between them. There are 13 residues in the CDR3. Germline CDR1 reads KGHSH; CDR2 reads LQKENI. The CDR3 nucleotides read TGTGCCAGCTCTCCCATAGAGAACACTGAAGCTTTCTTT. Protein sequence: CASSPIENTEAFF.

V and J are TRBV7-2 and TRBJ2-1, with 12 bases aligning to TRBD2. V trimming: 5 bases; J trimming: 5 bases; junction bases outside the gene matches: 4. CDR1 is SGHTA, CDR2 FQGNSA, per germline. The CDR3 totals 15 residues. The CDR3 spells CASSKRLAGDNEQFF. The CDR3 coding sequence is TGTGCCAGCAGCAAAAGACTAGCGGGGGACAATGAGCAGTTCTTC.

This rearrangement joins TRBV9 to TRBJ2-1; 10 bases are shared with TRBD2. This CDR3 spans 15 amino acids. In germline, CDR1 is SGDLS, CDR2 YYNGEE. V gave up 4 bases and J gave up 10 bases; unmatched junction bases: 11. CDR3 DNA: TGTGCCAGCAGCCTGGGGCTAGCGGGGGATGAGGAGCAGTTCTTC. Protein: CASSLGLAGDEEQFF.

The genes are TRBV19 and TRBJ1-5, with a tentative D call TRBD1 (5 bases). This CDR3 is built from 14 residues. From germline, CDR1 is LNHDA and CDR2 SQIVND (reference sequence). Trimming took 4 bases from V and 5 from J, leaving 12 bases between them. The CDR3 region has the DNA TGTGCCAGTAGTACCTCGAAAGGGGATCAGCCCCAGCATTTT. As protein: CASSTSKGDQPQHF. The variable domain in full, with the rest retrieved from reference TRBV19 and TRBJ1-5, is DGGITQSPKYLFRKEGQNVTLSCEQNLNHDAMYWYRQDPGQGLRLIYYSQIVNDFQKGDIAEGYSVSREKKESFPLTVTSAQKNPTAFYLCASSTSKGDQPQHFGDGTRLSIL.

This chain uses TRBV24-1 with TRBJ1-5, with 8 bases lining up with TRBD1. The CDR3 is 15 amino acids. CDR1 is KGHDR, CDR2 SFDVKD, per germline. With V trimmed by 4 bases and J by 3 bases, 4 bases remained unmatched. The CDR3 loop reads CATSDPTGDNQPQHF. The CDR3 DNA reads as TGTGCCACCAGTGACCCGACAGGGGACAATCAGCCCCAGCATTTT.

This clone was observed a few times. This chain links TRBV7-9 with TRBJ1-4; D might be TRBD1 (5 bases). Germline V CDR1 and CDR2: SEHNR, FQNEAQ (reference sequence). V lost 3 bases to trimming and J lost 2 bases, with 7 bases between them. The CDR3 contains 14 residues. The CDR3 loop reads CASSFRATNEKLFF. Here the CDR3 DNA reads TGTGCCAGCAGCTTCAGGGCCACTAATGAAAAACTGTTTTTT.

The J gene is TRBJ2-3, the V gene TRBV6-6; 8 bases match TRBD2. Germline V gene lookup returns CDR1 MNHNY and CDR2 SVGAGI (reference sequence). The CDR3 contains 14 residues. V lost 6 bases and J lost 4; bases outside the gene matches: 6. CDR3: CASRPGGYPDTQYF. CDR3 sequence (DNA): TGTGCCAGCAGGCCGGGGGGGTATCCAGATACGCAGTATTTT.

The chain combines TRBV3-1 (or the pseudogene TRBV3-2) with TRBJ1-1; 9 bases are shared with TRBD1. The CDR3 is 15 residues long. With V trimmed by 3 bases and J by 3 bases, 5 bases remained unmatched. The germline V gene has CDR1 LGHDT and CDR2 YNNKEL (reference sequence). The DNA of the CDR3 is TGTGCCAGCAGCCAGGGACAGGGTCTCGACACTGAAGCTTTCTTT. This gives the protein CASSQGQGLDTEAFF.

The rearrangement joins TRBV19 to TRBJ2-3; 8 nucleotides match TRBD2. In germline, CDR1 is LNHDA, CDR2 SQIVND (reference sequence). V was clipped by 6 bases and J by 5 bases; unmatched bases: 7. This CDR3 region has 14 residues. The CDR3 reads CASSPAGDIDTQYF. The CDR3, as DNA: TGTGCCAGTAGCCCAGCGGGGGATATAGATACGCAGTATTTT.

The CDR3 DNA reads as TGCGCCAGCAGCCAAGCCTTCGCCGGGACAGGGGGCTCCGAGCAGTACTTC. Protein product: CASSQAFAGTGGSEQYF. This chain uses TRBV4-1 with TRBJ2-7, with 12 bases matching TRBD1. Trimming removed 1 base from V and 6 bases from J; junction bases left unmatched: 10. The CDR3 runs 17 residues. Per germline, CDR1 MGHRA and CDR2 YSYEKL.

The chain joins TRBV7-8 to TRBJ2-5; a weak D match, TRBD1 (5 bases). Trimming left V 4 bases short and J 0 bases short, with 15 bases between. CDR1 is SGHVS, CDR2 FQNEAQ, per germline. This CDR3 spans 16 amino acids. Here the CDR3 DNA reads TGTGCCAGCAGCTCCCCAGGCAGGGCAAACCAAGAGACCCAGTACTTC. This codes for CASSSPGRANQETQYF.

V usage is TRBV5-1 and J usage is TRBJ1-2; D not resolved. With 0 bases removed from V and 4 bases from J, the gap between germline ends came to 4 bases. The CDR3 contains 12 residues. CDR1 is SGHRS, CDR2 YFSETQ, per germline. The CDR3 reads CASSLDGYGYTF. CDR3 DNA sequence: TGCGCCAGCAGCTTGGACGGCTATGGCTACACCTTC.

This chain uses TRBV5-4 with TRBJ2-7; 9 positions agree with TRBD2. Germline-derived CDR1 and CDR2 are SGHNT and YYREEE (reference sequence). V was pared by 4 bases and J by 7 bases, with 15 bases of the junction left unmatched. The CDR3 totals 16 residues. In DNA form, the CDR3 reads TGTGCCAGCAGCAGCGGGGGTAGCGGGGGAATGAGGGAGCAGTACTTC. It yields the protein CASSSGGSGGMREQYF.

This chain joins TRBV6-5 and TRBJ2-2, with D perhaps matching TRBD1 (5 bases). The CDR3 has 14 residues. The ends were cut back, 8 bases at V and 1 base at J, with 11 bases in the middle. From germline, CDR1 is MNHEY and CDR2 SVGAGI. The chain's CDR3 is CASYRLENTGELFF. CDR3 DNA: TGTGCCAGCTACAGGCTAGAGAACACCGGGGAGCTGTTTTTT.

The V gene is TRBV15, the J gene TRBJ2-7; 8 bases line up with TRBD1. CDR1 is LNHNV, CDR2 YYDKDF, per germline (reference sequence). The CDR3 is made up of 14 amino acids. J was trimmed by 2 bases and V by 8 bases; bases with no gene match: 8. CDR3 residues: CATHSWDRPYEQYF. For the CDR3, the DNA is TGTGCCACCCACTCGTGGGACAGGCCCTACGAGCAGTACTTC.

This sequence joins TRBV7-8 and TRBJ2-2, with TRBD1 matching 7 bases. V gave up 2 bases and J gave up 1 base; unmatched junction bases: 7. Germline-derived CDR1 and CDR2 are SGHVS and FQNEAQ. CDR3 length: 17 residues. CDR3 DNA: TGTGCCAGCAGCTTACCTCCTGACAGGGTGAACACCGGGGAGCTGTTTTTT. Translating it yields CASSLPPDRVNTGELFF.

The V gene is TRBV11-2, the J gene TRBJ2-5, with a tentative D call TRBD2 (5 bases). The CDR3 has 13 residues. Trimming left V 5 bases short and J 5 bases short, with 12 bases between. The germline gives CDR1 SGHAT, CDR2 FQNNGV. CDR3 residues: CASSTGGRETQYF. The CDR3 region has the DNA TGTGCCAGCAGCACCGGAGGCCGGGAGACCCAGTACTTC. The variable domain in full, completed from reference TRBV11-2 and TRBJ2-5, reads EAGVAQSPRYKIIEKRQSVAFWCNPISGHATLYWYQQILGQGPKLLIQFQNNGVVDDSQLPKDRFSAERLKGVDSTLKIQPAKLEDSAVYLCASSTGGRETQYFGPGTRLLVL.

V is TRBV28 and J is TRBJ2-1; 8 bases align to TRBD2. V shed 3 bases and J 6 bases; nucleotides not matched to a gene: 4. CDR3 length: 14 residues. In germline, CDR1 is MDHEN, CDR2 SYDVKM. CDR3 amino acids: CASSLLAGSNEQFF. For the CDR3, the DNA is TGTGCCAGCAGTTTGTTAGCGGGGAGCAATGAGCAGTTCTTC. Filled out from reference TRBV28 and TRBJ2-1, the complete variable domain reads DVKVTQSSRYLVKRTGEKVFLECVQDMDHENMFWYRQDPGLGLRLIYFSYDVKMKEKGDIPEGYSVSREKKERFSLILESASTNQTSMYLCASSLLAGSNEQFFGPGTRLTVL.